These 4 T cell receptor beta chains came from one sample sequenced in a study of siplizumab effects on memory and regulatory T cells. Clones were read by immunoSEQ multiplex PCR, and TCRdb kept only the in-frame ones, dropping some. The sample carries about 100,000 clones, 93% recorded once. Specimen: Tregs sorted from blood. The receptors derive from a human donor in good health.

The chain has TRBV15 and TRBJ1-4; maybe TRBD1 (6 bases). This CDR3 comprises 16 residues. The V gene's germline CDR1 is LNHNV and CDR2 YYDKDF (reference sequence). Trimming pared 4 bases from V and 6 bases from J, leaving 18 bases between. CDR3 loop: CATSKYRADDYEKLFF. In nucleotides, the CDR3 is TGTGCCACCAGCAAGTACAGGGCGGATGATTATGAAAAACTGTTTTTT.

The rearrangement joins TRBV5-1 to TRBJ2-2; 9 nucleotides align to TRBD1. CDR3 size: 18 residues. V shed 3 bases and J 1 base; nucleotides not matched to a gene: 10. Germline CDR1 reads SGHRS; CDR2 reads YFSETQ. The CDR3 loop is CASSWQPQGAQNTGELFF. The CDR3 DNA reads TGCGCCAGCAGCTGGCAACCACAGGGGGCCCAGAACACCGGGGAGCTGTTTTTT.

CDR3 loop: CASSRQGGYYEQYF. CDR3 DNA: TGTGCCAGCAGTAGACAGGGCGGATACTACGAGCAGTACTTC. The chain carries TRBV27 and TRBJ2-7; TRBD1 matches 7 bases. This CDR3 region has 14 residues. Germline V gives CDR1 MNHEY, CDR2 SMNVEV (reference sequence). V was clipped by 5 bases and J by 3 bases; unmatched bases: 7.

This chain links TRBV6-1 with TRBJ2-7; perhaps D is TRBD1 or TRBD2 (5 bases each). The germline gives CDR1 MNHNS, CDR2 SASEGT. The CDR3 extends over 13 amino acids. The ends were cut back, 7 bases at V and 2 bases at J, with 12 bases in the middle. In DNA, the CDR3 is TGTGCCAGCATTGGAGGACAAGCCTACGAGCAGTACTTC. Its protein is CASIGGQAYEQYF.